Each of the 3 T cell receptor beta chains below was sequenced from the same sample in a study of T cell clones after liver transplantation. Using immunoSEQ multiplex PCR, the repertoire was profiled, and TCRdb retains in-frame clones only, with some absent. The data hold roughly 55,000 clones, with 70% to 75% observed a single time. The sequences come from CD4+ T cells from blood, collected roughly 56 months after liver transplant. Every receptor here comes from a human patient who received a liver transplant. T cells may partly derive from the graft donor.

The rearrangement uses TRBV5-4 and TRBJ2-1; D ambiguous. Trimming removed 0 bases at V and 0 bases at J, with 13 bases between. The germline V gene has CDR1 SGHNT and CDR2 YYREEE (reference sequence). The CDR3 length is 17 residues. CDR3 loop: CASSLAPGASSYNEQFF. The CDR3 DNA reads as TGTGCCAGCAGCTTGGCCCCGGGCGCTAGCTCCTACAATGAGCAGTTCTTC.

The chain is built from TRBV28 and TRBJ1-5; D is unclear. Germline loops: CDR1 MDHEN, CDR2 SYDVKM. Trimming took 3 bases from V and 0 from J, leaving 12 bases between them. The CDR3 is made up of 16 amino acids. CDR3 residues: CASSLVAVNSNQPQHF. As DNA, the CDR3 is TGTGCCAGCAGTTTGGTGGCCGTTAATAGCAATCAGCCCCAGCATTTT. Combining the CDR3 with reference TRBV28 and TRBJ1-5 gives the whole variable domain DVKVTQSSRYLVKRTGEKVFLECVQDMDHENMFWYRQDPGLGLRLIYFSYDVKMKEKGDIPEGYSVSREKKERFSLILESASTNQTSMYLCASSLVAVNSNQPQHFGDGTRLSIL.

V usage is TRBV19 and J usage is TRBJ2-3; 11 bases align to TRBD1. V lost 6 bases to trimming and J lost 5 bases; unmatched junction nucleotides: 7. Germline V lookup: CDR1 LNHDA, CDR2 SQIVND (reference sequence). The CDR3 consists of 15 residues. CDR3 loop: CASSTLGTGGDTQYF. CDR3 coding DNA: TGTGCCAGTAGCACCCTGGGGACAGGGGGAGATACGCAGTATTTT.